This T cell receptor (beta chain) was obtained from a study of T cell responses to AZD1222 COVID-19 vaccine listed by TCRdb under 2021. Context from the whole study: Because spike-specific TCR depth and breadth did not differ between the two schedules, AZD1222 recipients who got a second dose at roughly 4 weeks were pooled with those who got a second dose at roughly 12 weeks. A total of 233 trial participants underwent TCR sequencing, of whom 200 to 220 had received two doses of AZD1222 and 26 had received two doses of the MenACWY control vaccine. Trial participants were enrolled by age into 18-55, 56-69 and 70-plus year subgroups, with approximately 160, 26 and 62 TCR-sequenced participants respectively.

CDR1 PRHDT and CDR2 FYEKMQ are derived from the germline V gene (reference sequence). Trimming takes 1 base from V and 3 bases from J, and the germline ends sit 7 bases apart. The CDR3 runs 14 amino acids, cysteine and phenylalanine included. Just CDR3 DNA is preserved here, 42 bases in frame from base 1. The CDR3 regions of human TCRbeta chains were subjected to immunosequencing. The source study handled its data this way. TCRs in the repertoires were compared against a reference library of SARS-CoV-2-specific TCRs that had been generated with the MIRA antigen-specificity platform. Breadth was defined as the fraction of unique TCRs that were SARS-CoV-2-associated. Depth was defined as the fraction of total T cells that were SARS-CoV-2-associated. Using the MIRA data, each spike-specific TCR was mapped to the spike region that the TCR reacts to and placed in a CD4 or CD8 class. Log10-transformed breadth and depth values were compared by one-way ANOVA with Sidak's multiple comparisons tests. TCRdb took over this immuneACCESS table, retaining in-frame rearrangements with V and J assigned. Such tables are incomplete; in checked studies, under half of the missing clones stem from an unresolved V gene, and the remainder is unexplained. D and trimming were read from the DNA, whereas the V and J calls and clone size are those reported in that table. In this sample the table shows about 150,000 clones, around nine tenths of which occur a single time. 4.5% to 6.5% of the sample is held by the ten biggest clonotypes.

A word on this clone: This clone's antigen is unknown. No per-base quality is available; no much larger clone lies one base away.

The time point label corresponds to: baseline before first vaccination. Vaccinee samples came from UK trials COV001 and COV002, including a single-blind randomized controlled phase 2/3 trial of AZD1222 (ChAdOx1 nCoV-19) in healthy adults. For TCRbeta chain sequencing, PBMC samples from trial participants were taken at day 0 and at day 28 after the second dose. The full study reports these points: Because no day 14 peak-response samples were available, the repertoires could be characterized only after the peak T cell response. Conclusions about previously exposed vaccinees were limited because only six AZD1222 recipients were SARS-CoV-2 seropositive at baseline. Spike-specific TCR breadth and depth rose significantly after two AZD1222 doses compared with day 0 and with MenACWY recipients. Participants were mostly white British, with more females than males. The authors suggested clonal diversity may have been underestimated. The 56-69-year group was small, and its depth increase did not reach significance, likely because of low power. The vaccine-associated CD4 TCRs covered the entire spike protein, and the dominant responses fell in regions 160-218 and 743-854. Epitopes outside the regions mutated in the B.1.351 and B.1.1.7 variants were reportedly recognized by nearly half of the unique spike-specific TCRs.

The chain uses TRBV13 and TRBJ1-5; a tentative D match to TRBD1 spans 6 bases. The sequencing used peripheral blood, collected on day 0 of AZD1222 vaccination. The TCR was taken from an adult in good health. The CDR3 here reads CASSLAGANQPQHF. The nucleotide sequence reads TGTGCCAGCAGCTTAGCGGGGGCCAATCAGCCCCAGCATTTT.